One sample yielded the 13 T cell receptor beta chains listed below, sequenced in a study of control samples from healthy donors and cancer patients. Profiled with immunoSEQ multiplex PCR; TCRdb holds only in-frame clones, not every one. Of 130,000 or so clones in the sample, around 90% were seen once. The sequenced material came from blood. The receptors derive from a man aged 35-49 years in good health.

V and J are TRBV4-1 and TRBJ1-6, with a possible D match to TRBD1 (5 bases). Trimming took 0 bases from V and 7 from J, leaving 10 bases between them. This CDR3 is built from 15 residues. The germline gives CDR1 MGHRA, CDR2 YSYEKL. CDR3 nucleotide sequence: TGCGCCAGCAGCCAAGATAGGGCAGGGAATTCACCCCTCCACTTT. Protein: CASSQDRAGNSPLHF.

This clone occurred a few times. This sample includes further DNA sequences coding for the same CDR3. The genes are TRBV4-2 and TRBJ2-5; the D is unclear. CDR1 and CDR2 from the germline V gene are LGHNA and YNFKEQ. V was pared by 3 bases and J by 2 bases, with 4 bases between. This CDR3 is 12 amino acids long. The CDR3 sequence is CASSQSQETQYF. CDR3 sequence (DNA): TGTGCCAGCAGCCAGTCACAAGAGACCCAGTACTTC.

The V gene is TRBV19, the J gene TRBJ2-7; D gene unclear. The CDR3 has 15 amino acids. Germline assignment: CDR1 LNHDA and CDR2 SQIVND (reference sequence). The V end was cut by 0 bases, the J end by 6 bases, with 15 bases between. The CDR3 bases are TGTGCCAGTAGTATAGATAGAGCATATGGTGGCGAGCAGTACTTC. The encoded protein is CASSIDRAYGGEQYF.

The chain has TRBV15 and TRBJ2-7; 9 bases map to TRBD1. With 3 bases clipped from V and 2 bases from J, the junction kept 14 bases outside the gene matches. Germline-derived CDR1 and CDR2 are LNHNV and YYDKDF (reference sequence). This CDR3 comprises 18 residues. This CDR3 is CATSSPQGTGGVTYEQYF. CDR3 coding DNA: TGTGCCACCAGCAGTCCCCAGGGAACAGGGGGCGTAACCTACGAGCAGTACTTC.

The chain employs TRBV27 and TRBJ2-7; D is tentatively TRBD1 or TRBD2 (6 bases each). Trimming took 5 bases from V and 3 from J, leaving 23 bases between them. Germline lookup yields CDR1 MNHEY and CDR2 SMNVEV (reference sequence). CDR3 size: 17 residues. CDR3 DNA sequence: TGTGCCAGCAGTCAGAGCTCCGGGGGCCTAAACTACTACGAGCAGTACTTC. Amino acid sequence: CASSQSSGGLNYYEQYF.

The chain uses TRBV4-2 and TRBJ2-1, with D possibly being TRBD2 (6 bases). The germline gives CDR1 LGHNA, CDR2 YNFKEQ. V was clipped by 3 bases and J by 0 bases, with 21 bases between them. This CDR3 has 19 amino acids. This CDR3 reads CASSHLRWDSGGSYNEQFF. For the CDR3, the DNA is TGTGCCAGCAGCCACCTCCGGTGGGATAGCGGAGGCTCCTACAATGAGCAGTTCTTC.

This chain joins TRBV12-3 or TRBV12-4 and TRBJ1-1, with no clear D. CDR3 length: 13 residues. The V end was cut by 3 bases, the J end by 6 bases, with 11 bases between. The CDR3 protein is CASSFRPASEAFF. The CDR3 DNA sequence: TGTGCCAGCAGTTTCAGGCCAGCTTCTGAAGCTTTCTTT.

The sample holds one count of this clone. This chain joins TRBV7-2 and TRBJ1-4, with D maybe TRBD1 (5 bases). Trimming shortened V by 6 bases and J by 1 base, and 15 bases separated the two germline ends. This CDR3 is 16 amino acids long. In germline, CDR1 is SGHTA, CDR2 FQGNSA. CDR3 amino acids: CASRRSGKETNEKLFF. CDR3 bases: TGTGCCAGCAGAAGATCAGGGAAAGAAACTAATGAAAAACTGTTTTTT.

This chain links TRBV19 with TRBJ1-1; a possible D gene is TRBD1 (5 bases). This CDR3 has 13 residues. Germline CDR1 is LNHDA and CDR2 is SQIVND (reference sequence). V lost 3 bases to trimming and J lost 4 bases, with 9 bases between them. The CDR3 reads CASSIKGRTEAFF. For the CDR3, the DNA is TGTGCCAGTAGTATTAAGGGGCGCACTGAAGCTTTCTTT.

The chain has TRBV6-6 and TRBJ2-3, with D perhaps TRBD1 (5 bases). Trimming left V 8 bases short and J 3 bases short, with 18 bases between. Germline V gene lookup returns CDR1 MNHNY and CDR2 SVGAGI (reference sequence). CDR3 length: 15 amino acids. The CDR3 loop is CASHLFGAGTDTQYF. Written as DNA, the CDR3 is TGTGCCAGCCACCTTTTTGGGGCAGGAACAGATACGCAGTATTTT.

The chain couples TRBV29-1 to TRBJ1-2; no clear D. V lost 3 bases and J 4 bases, leaving 3 bases between the germline ends. Germline CDR1 and CDR2: SQVTM and ANQGSEA. The CDR3 is 10 residues long. Here the CDR3 reads CSVDGYGYTF. The CDR3 region has the DNA TGCAGCGTTGATGGCTATGGCTACACCTTC.

The chain links TRBV18 to TRBJ1-6; D possibly corresponds to TRBD1 (5 bases). The CDR3 is made up of 14 amino acids. Trimming cost V 6 bases and J 10 bases, with 16 bases left between them. Germline V lookup: CDR1 KGHSH, CDR2 LQKENI. CDR3 residues: CASSGGRPGSPLHF. CDR3 DNA sequence: TGTGCCAGCTCTGGGGGTCGGCCGGGATCACCCCTCCACTTT.

The gene calls are TRBV2 and TRBJ2-1; TRBD1 agrees at 10 bases. Germline values: CDR1 SNHLY, CDR2 FYNNEI. The CDR3 has 15 residues. V trimming: 6 bases; J trimming: 2 bases; junction bases outside the gene matches: 4. Here the CDR3 DNA reads TGTGCCAGCAGGGGTGACAGGGGGCCCTACAATGAGCAGTTCTTC. Translating it yields CASRGDRGPYNEQFF.